A single sample is the source of the 12 T cell receptor beta chains below, sequenced in a study of Tregs in tolerant kidney transplant recipients. TCRdb's copy holds only in-frame clones and misses some; the assay was immunoSEQ multiplex PCR. The profile shows some 64,000 clones, 95% to 98% of them singletons. Sequenced here: Tregs from blood, sampled before the transplant. These receptors all come from a human donor who received a combined kidney and bone marrow transplant.

The rearrangement links TRBV5-1 to TRBJ2-2; TRBD2 aligns across 9 bases. Trimming at V came to 4 bases and at J to 4 bases, leaving 5 bases not matched to a gene. This CDR3 has 15 amino acids. Germline lookup yields CDR1 SGHRS and CDR2 YFSETQ. DNA of the CDR3: TGCGCCAGCAGCCGTAGCGGGGGAAGCACCGGGGAGCTGTTTTTT. This codes for CASSRSGGSTGELFF.

The chain is built from TRBV19 and TRBJ2-2, with D unresolved. The CDR3 covers 14 residues. In germline, CDR1 is LNHDA, CDR2 SQIVND (reference sequence). Deletions cut 3 bases from V and 4 bases from J, with 9 bases between. CDR3 sequence: CASSIEPSTGELFF. CDR3 nucleotides: TGTGCCAGTAGTATTGAACCGAGCACCGGGGAGCTGTTTTTT.

As concerns this clone: Relative to the germline gene, one junction end is altered; a read error may explain this. The V gene is TRBV15, the J gene TRBJ1-2; D unresolved. The CDR3 runs to 16 residues. The germline CDR1 and CDR2 sequences are LNHNV and YYDKDF (reference sequence). The CDR3 DNA is TGTGCCACCAGCAGAGTCGGGAATCGAGCTAAGTATGGCTACACCTTC. This gives the protein CATSRVGNRAKYGYTF.

This clone was seen a single time. The chain carries TRBV5-1 and TRBJ2-1, with 7 bases identical to TRBD1. After removal of 1 base from V and 3 bases from J, the junction contained 7 bases not matched to a gene. CDR3 size: 16 residues. From germline, CDR1 is SGHRS and CDR2 YFSETQ. CDR3 sequence (DNA): TGCGCCAGCAGCTTGCCGAGGACAGGTAGCTACAATGAGCAGTTCTTC. Protein product: CASSLPRTGSYNEQFF.

The rearrangement links TRBV9 to TRBJ1-2; TRBD1 agrees at 12 bases. The CDR3 spans 15 residues. Germline values: CDR1 SGDLS, CDR2 YYNGEE. Germline trimming cut 0 bases from V and 8 bases from J; bases unmatched to any gene: 5. The CDR3 DNA sequence: TGTGCCAGCAGCGTAGGGGGACAGGGGGCACAGGGCTACACCTTC. It is translated as CASSVGGQGAQGYTF. Full variable domain (missing parts from reference TRBV9 and TRBJ1-2): DSGVTQTPKHLITATGQRVTLRCSPRSGDLSVYWYQQSLDQGLQFLIQYYNGEERAKGNILERFSAQQFPDLHSELNLSSLELGDSALYFCASSVGGQGAQGYTFGSGTRLTVV.

The chain recombines TRBV19 with TRBJ1-2; no reliable D call. The germline V and J ends were trimmed by 7 bases and 4 bases, with 25 bases remaining between them. The germline CDR1 and CDR2 sequences are LNHDA and SQIVND (reference sequence). CDR3 size: 17 residues. CDR3 coding DNA: TGTGCCAGTACCCCCCTCCGACTTCGGGGATCTGGCTATGGCTACACCTTC. Amino acids: CASTPLRLRGSGYGYTF.

This clone appeared once. The rearrangement uses TRBV18 and TRBJ2-1; TRBD2 is a possible D gene (5 bases). The CDR3 consists of 14 residues. The V end lost 5 bases, the J end lost 0 bases, and 8 bases lay between the germline ends. The germline gives CDR1 KGHSH, CDR2 LQKENI. CDR3 nucleotide sequence: TGTGCCAGCTCAGGGGAGAGCTCCTACAATGAGCAGTTCTTC. Translating gives CASSGESSYNEQFF.

V is TRBV7-8 and J is TRBJ1-1; 10 positions match TRBD1. The length of the CDR3 is 15 residues. In germline, CDR1 is SGHVS, CDR2 FQNEAQ. V gave up 1 base and J gave up 3 bases; unmatched junction bases: 2. CDR3 nucleotide sequence: TGTGCCAGCAGCTTAGTGGACAGGGGGTACACTGAAGCTTTCTTT. This codes for CASSLVDRGYTEAFF.

The chain links TRBV9 to TRBJ1-2, with 7 bases lining up with TRBD1. V lost 0 bases and J lost 6; bases outside the gene matches: 5. The CDR3 is made up of 14 amino acids. Germline CDR1 and CDR2: SGDLS and YYNGEE. In nucleotides, the CDR3 is TGTGCCAGCAGCGTAGCCCAGGGGACAGATGGCTACACCTTC. Protein: CASSVAQGTDGYTF.

Points on this clone: Other nucleotide sequences from this sample produce the same CDR3. The J gene is TRBJ2-7, the V gene TRBV28; maybe TRBD2 (6 bases). There are 12 residues in the CDR3. Germline lookup yields CDR1 MDHEN and CDR2 SYDVKM. V was shortened by 2 bases and J by 5 bases, with 7 bases between the two germline ends. The CDR3 sequence is CASSLPGDEQYF. CDR3 in DNA: TGTGCCAGCAGTTTACCGGGAGACGAGCAGTACTTC. Together with reference TRBV28 and TRBJ2-7, the CDR3 gives the full variable domain: DVKVTQSSRYLVKRTGEKVFLECVQDMDHENMFWYRQDPGLGLRLIYFSYDVKMKEKGDIPEGYSVSREKKERFSLILESASTNQTSMYLCASSLPGDEQYFGPGTRLTVT.

The gene calls are TRBV9 and TRBJ2-5; 11 bases map to TRBD1. V trimming: 0 bases; J trimming: 5 bases; junction bases outside the gene matches: 3. Germline-derived CDR1 and CDR2 are SGDLS and YYNGEE. There are 15 residues in the CDR3. CDR3 in DNA: TGTGCCAGCAGCGTAGGGACAGGGGGCTGGGAGACCCAGTACTTC. Translated: CASSVGTGGWETQYF.

The chain joins TRBV11-3 to TRBJ2-5; weak D call: TRBD1 (6 bases). Germline values: CDR1 SGHNT, CDR2 YENEEA. The CDR3 is 15 residues long. With 2 bases removed from V and 5 bases from J, the gap between germline ends came to 15 bases. The CDR3 DNA reads as TGTGCCAGCAGCTTAACGGGACACCCTAGGGAGACCCAGTACTTC. Translation gives CASSLTGHPRETQYF.